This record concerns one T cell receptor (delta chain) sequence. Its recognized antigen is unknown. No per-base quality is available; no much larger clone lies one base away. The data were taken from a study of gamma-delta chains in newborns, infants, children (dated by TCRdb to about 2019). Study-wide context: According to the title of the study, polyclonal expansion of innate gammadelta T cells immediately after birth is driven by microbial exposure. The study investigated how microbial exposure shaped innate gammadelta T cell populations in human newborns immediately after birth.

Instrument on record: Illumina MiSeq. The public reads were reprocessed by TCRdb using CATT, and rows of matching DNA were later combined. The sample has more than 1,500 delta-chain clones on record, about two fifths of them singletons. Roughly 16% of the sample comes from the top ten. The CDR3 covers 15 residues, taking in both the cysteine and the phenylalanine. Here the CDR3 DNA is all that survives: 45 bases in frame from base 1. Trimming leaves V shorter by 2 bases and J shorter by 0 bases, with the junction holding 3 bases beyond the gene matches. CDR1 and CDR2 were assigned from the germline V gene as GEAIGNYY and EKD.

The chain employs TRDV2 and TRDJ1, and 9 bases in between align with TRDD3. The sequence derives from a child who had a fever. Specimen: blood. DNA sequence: TGTGCCTGTGACATACTGGGGGAGTACACCGATAAACTCATCTTT. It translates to CACDILGEYTDKLIF.